The TCR beta chain described here comes from a study of T cell repertoires in cytomegalovirus infection (dated by TCRdb to between 2018 and 2021). In the study overall: Because public TCR beta signatures pointed to carriage of CMV infection together with the matching HLA type, the HLA type of each donor mattered for the analysis.

Data came from an Illumina HiSeq 1500. TCRdb reworked the public reads: Q25 trimming with fastp, MiXCR clone assembly, productive beta chains retained. Every entry covers one CDR3 protein and lists the most common genes and DNA from its rows. The table for this sample lists more than 85,000 distinct CDR3 sequences; approximately 16% of them were counted only once. 8% of the sample rests with the top ten. This clonotype was seen a handful of times. This clone's antigen is unknown. No base quality values were provided; no much bigger clone lies one nucleotide off. Deletion took 7 bases off V and 0 bases off J, with a span of 13 bases between the germline ends. CDR1 and CDR2 were assigned from the germline V gene (reference sequence) as MNHNY and SVGAGI. CDR3 length: 15 amino acids, cysteine to phenylalanine. Solely the CDR3 DNA is kept, with 45 bases framed from the first base. What the work shows at the level of the full study, not this receptor alone: Carriers of CMV infection plus the relevant HLA type were discriminated by the cumulative frequency of public TCR beta family members in the study cohort and in an independent roughly 400-donor cohort. In the ex vivo response, HLA-C-restricted CMV-specific TCR beta clonotypes were dominant, and in two of eight donors the single most frequent clonotype came from this HLA-C-restricted group.

The rearranged chain carries TRBV6-6 and TRBJ1-3; no D gene can be assigned with confidence. The sequence came from a human donor in good health (CMV status not recorded). Some clones in this sample may be carry-over from other donors' samples. The sample consisted of PBMCs. The CDR3 has the sequence CASTLRSYSGNTIYF. The DNA sequence is as follows: TGTGCCAGCACCCTCAGGAGCTACTCTGGAAACACCATATATTTT.